This T cell receptor (beta chain) appears in the sequencing data of a study of identical twins. V dropped 0 bases and J dropped 5; count of bases not matched to a gene: 4. Per the germline V gene, CDR1 is SGHRS and CDR2 is YFSETQ. CDR3 size: 15 residues. Broader study findings: Out-of-frame alpha sequences that twins shared showed excess low generation probability.

Turning to this clonotype: The antigen is not known.

TCRdb processed the 5' RACE reads anew with MiXCR; each CDR3 protein has one entry. Among more than 600,000 distinct CDR3 sequences listed, 18% were seen once. These data were likewise used in another study, on T cells expressing NK-cell markers. That study adds: The leading position in the CD3+CD56-NKG2C+ fraction of a handful of donors also went to these clonotypes.

V gene TRBV5-1 combines with J gene TRBJ2-1; 8 nucleotides agree with TRBD1. The clonotype was recovered from a woman under 30 in good health. Source material: PBMCs. CDR3 in DNA: TGCGCCAGCAGCTTGGCGGACAGGGACCACAATGAGCAGTTCTTC. Protein sequence: CASSLADRDHNEQFF.